Each of the 20 T cell receptor beta chains below was sequenced from the same sample in a study of blood T cell repertoires in COVID-19. The protocol was immunoSEQ multiplex PCR, while the TCRdb copy is restricted to in-frame clones and leaves out a portion. This sample carries some 200,000 clones, 80% to 90% of them seen once, and the ten largest clones take roughly 14%. Sequenced material: peripheral blood. These receptor sequences come from a man aged 25-40 years with active or convalescent COVID-19.

This chain connects TRBV19 to TRBJ1-3; D gene ambiguous. The V end was cut by 0 bases, the J end by 2 bases, with 8 bases between. CDR3 size: 15 residues. Germline CDR1 reads LNHDA; CDR2 reads SQIVND (reference sequence). The CDR3 region has the DNA TGTGCCAGTAGTATAGAGTCGGGTCCTGGAAACACCATATATTTT. Translation gives CASSIESGPGNTIYF. Looking up the rest from reference TRBV19 and TRBJ1-3 gives the full variable domain: DGGITQSPKYLFRKEGQNVTLSCEQNLNHDAMYWYRQDPGQGLRLIYYSQIVNDFQKGDIAEGYSVSREKKESFPLTVTSAQKNPTAFYLCASSIESGPGNTIYFGEGSWLTVV.

The chain is built from TRBV5-8 and TRBJ1-2; D ambiguous. The CDR3 is 16 amino acids. Germline V gives CDR1 SGHTS, CDR2 YDEGEE. V shed 4 bases and J shed 8 bases, with 24 bases lying between them. The CDR3 DNA reads TGTGCCAGCAGCCCGGGGAGTGGAGGACCCACTAGCGGCTACACCTTC. Protein product: CASSPGSGGPTSGYTF. The full variable domain, its missing parts supplied by reference TRBV5-8 and TRBJ1-2, is EAGVTQSPTHLIKTRGQQATLRCSPISGHTSVYWYQQALGLGLQFLLWYDEGEERNRGNFPPRFSGRQFPNYSSELNVNALELEDSALYLCASSPGSGGPTSGYTFGSGTRLTVV.

This clone was counted a single time. The V call is TRBV2, the J call TRBJ2-7, with D perhaps matching TRBD2 (7 bases). The ends were cut back, 8 bases at V and 5 bases at J, with 13 bases in the middle. Germline V lookup: CDR1 SNHLY, CDR2 FYNNEI. This CDR3 spans 12 amino acids. The CDR3 loop reads CASLAGAHEQYV. In DNA form, the CDR3 reads TGTGCCAGCCTCGCGGGGGCGCACGAGCAGTACGTC.

The chain combines TRBV5-5 with TRBJ1-5; D might be TRBD1 (5 bases). This CDR3 is 15 amino acids long. V lost 2 bases, J lost 4 bases, and 13 bases lay in between. Germline V gene sequence: CDR1 SGHKS, CDR2 YYEKEE (reference sequence). CDR3 loop: CASSFLEAGNQPQHF. CDR3 coding DNA: TGTGCCAGCAGCTTCCTCGAGGCAGGGAATCAGCCCCAGCATTTT.

This chain uses TRBV28 with TRBJ1-6; unclear D gene. The V end was cut by 2 bases, the J end by 9 bases, with 17 bases between. This CDR3 spans 16 amino acids. The germline gives CDR1 MDHEN, CDR2 SYDVKM. The CDR3 nucleotides are TGTGCCAGCAGTTTAAACCCCACTTCTCGTAGTTCACCCCTCCACTTT. This translates into CASSLNPTSRSSPLHF.

The rearrangement joins TRBV2 to TRBJ1-1; D gene ambiguous. This CDR3 spans 14 amino acids. V was shortened by 8 bases and J by 1 base, with 14 bases between the two germline ends. The germline V gene encodes CDR1 SNHLY and CDR2 FYNNEI. The CDR3 loop reads CASSWTGGNTEAFF. The DNA of the CDR3 is TGTGCCAGCTCCTGGACTGGTGGGAACACTGAAGCTTTCTTT.

The chain employs TRBV12-5 and TRBJ2-1; D is possibly TRBD1 (6 bases). There are 15 residues in the CDR3. Germline values: CDR1 LGHNT, CDR2 FRNRAP. Deletions cut 4 bases from V and 10 bases from J, with 20 bases between. The CDR3 region is CASGSWTDRPGEQFF. DNA of the CDR3: TGTGCTAGTGGTTCCTGGACAGACCGCCCGGGCGAGCAGTTCTTC.

This chain links TRBV19 with TRBJ1-1; D remains unclear. V lost 9 bases and J lost 1, with 27 bases in between. The CDR3 runs to 18 residues. Per the germline V gene, CDR1 is LNHDA and CDR2 is SQIVND (reference sequence). CDR3 nucleotides: TGTGCCAGAAGCGTGTGGGTGAGGGATATGTTGGAGAACACTGAAGCTTTCTTT. Protein product: CARSVWVRDMLENTEAFF.

The CDR3 spells CASRDSKNIQYF. The CDR3 DNA reads TGTGCCAGCCGGGACAGCAAAAACATTCAGTACTTC. J is TRBJ2-4 and V is TRBV21-1; the D call TRBD1 from the table was never checked on the DNA. TRBV21-1 is listed as a pseudogene. The CDR3 has 12 residues.

The chain recombines TRBV9 with TRBJ1-5; 7 nucleotides match TRBD1. Germline V gives CDR1 SGDLS, CDR2 YYNGEE. V gave up 4 bases and J gave up 7 bases; unmatched junction bases: 8. The CDR3 is made up of 14 amino acids. The CDR3 region has the DNA TGTGCCAGCAGCCTTCAGGGGGGAGAGCAGCCCCAGCATTTT. Translated: CASSLQGGEQPQHF.

Written as DNA, the CDR3 is TGTGCCAGCAGCCAGGCAGGGGAAAAACTGTTTTTT. This sequence encodes CASSQAGEKLFF. The chain uses TRBV3-1 (or the pseudogene TRBV3-2) and TRBJ1-4; D might be TRBD1 (5 bases). Germline loops: CDR1 LGHDT, CDR2 YNNKEL (reference sequence). CDR3 length: 12 amino acids. The germline V and J ends were trimmed by 3 bases and 8 bases, with 7 bases remaining between them.

This clone was seen a single time. The V gene is TRBV28, the J gene TRBJ1-2; D not resolved. CDR1 MDHEN and CDR2 SYDVKM come from the germline V gene. The CDR3 sequence is 11 residues long. Trimming shortened V by 4 bases and J by 5 bases, and 5 bases separated the two germline ends. The CDR3, as DNA: TGTGCCAGCAGTTCCCCGTATGGCTACACCTTC. Its protein is CASSSPYGYTF.

V gene TRBV24-1 combines with J gene TRBJ1-2; D is undetermined. CDR1 and CDR2 from the germline V gene are KGHDR and SFDVKD. The ends were cut back, 4 bases at V and 4 bases at J, with 18 bases in the middle. This CDR3 comprises 16 residues. CDR3 protein: CATSDGGFEGPYGYTF. The CDR3 DNA sequence: TGTGCCACCAGTGACGGAGGGTTTGAGGGTCCCTATGGCTACACCTTC.

V is TRBV30 and J is TRBJ1-1; a weak D match, TRBD1 (5 bases). The V end was cut by 3 bases, the J end by 1 base, with 15 bases between. The CDR3 contains 15 residues. CDR1 and CDR2 from the germline V gene are GTSNPN and SVGIG (reference sequence). In DNA, the CDR3 is TGTGCCTGGAGCCAACCAGGGAGGGGGAACACTGAAGCTTTCTTT. This sequence encodes CAWSQPGRGNTEAFF.

V usage is TRBV29-1 and J usage is TRBJ2-7, with 8 bases that match TRBD2. Germline CDR1 is SQVTM and CDR2 is ANQGSEA. Trimming cost V 6 bases and J 6 bases; bases outside gene matches: 16. The CDR3 has 15 residues. The CDR3 reads CSVQPRGLAPGEQYF. The CDR3 DNA is TGCAGCGTACAACCCCGAGGACTAGCCCCCGGCGAGCAGTACTTC.

The chain couples TRBV28 to TRBJ2-3; 11 nucleotides match TRBD2. CDR1 and CDR2 from the germline V gene are MDHEN and SYDVKM. Trimming cost V 1 base and J 6 bases; bases outside gene matches: 12. The CDR3 contains 18 residues. In DNA form, the CDR3 reads TGTGCCAGCAGTTTATCTGGGGTACTAGCGGGGGCCCGGGATACGCAGTATTTT. Its protein product is CASSLSGVLAGARDTQYF.

The chain links TRBV2 to TRBJ1-2, with D hard to call. Trimming took off 3 bases at V and 4 bases at J, with 12 bases between the two ends. The length of the CDR3 is 14 residues. Per the germline V gene, CDR1 is SNHLY and CDR2 is FYNNEI. This CDR3 reads CASSDGRLSYGYTF. The CDR3 nucleotides are TGTGCCAGCAGTGACGGGAGGCTAAGCTATGGCTACACCTTC.

The CDR3 coding sequence is TGTGCCTGGAGTGTATTGCGAGAGACCCAGTACTTC. It translates to CAWSVLRETQYF. The chain has TRBV30 and TRBJ2-5; D not certain. In germline, CDR1 is GTSNPN, CDR2 SVGIG (reference sequence). V lost 0 bases, J lost 4 bases, and 6 bases lay in between. This CDR3 comprises 12 residues.

The V and J genes are TRBV5-6 and TRBJ2-7; a weak D match, TRBD2 (5 bases). The CDR3 runs 15 residues. The germline V and J ends were trimmed by 2 bases and 3 bases, with 15 bases remaining between them. Germline CDR1 SGHDT, CDR2 YYEEEE. CDR3 bases: TGTGCCAGCAGCTTCACGGGGTCGTTGGGCTACGAGCAGTACTTC. It specifies CASSFTGSLGYEQYF.

The chain recombines TRBV4-1 with TRBJ1-5; D unresolved. The CDR3 has 15 residues. Per the germline V gene, CDR1 is MGHRA and CDR2 is YSYEKL. V dropped 4 bases and J dropped 0 bases, with 10 bases sitting between them. CDR3 amino acids: CASSPRLDSNQPQHF. The CDR3 coding sequence is TGCGCCAGCAGCCCCAGACTCGATAGCAATCAGCCCCAGCATTTT.